The sample holds many counts of the clone carrying this TCR beta chain. Alpha and beta chains were covered, as first-strand cDNA relied on TRAV- and TRBV-specific primers. Amplification, which lasted 15 to 20 PCR cycles, used a constant-region primer and V-primer adapter to amplify TCRs. In vitro transcription served to amplify the mRNA that had been isolated. TCRdb processed the reads anew with MiXCR; each CDR3 protein has one entry. The sample carries approximately 84,000 distinct CDR3 sequences, 18% recorded once. The time point denotes: before trial treatment. The data stem from a study of low-dose radiotherapy and immunotherapy resistance in tumors. Looking at the study overall: A dose of 0.5 Gy per fraction was delivered to Cohort 1 every 2 weeks, for a total of 6.5 Gy. Each patient took aspirin at a dose of 300 mg by mouth once daily over the course of four cycles, with dosing beginning on cycle 1 day 1. Cohort 2 was treated with 1 Gy per fraction every two weeks, amounting to 13 Gy across 26 weeks.

V was cut by 1 base and J by 2 bases, with 10 bases left in between. The CDR3 runs to 15 residues. Looked up from germline, CDR1 is SNHLY and CDR2 is FYNNEI. This clonotype was obtained from a male donor with prostate cancer. This chain uses TRBV2 with TRBJ2-3, with D unresolved. The source was PBMCs, collected before treatment. DNA of the CDR3: TGTGCCAGCAGTGAAGGGGTCAGTTACACAGATACGCAGTATTTT. It yields the protein CASSEGVSYTDTQYF.